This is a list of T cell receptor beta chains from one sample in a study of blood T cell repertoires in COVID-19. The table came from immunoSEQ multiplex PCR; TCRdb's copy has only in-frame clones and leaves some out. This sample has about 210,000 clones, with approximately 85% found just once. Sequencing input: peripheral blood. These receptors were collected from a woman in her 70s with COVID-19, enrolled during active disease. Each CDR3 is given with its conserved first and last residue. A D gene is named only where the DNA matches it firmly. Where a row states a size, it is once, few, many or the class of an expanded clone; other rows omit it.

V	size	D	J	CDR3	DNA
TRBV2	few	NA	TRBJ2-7	CASSVGQPTYEQYF	TGTGCCAGCAGTGTCGGACAGCCTACCTACGAGCAGTACTTC
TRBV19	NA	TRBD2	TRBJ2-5	CASSLWTSGGETQYF	TGTGCCAGTAGTCTATGGACTAGCGGGGGTGAGACCCAGTACTTC
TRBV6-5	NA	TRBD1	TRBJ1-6	CASRLNRGDNSPLHF	TGTGCCAGCAGGTTAAACAGGGGGGATAATTCACCCCTCCACTTT
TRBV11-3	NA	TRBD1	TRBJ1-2	CASSARGQDFRANYGYTF	TGTGCCAGCAGCGCCCGCGGACAGGACTTTAGGGCTAACTATGGCTACACCTTC
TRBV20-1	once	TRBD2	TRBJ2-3	CSASFGGGYGTQYF	TGCAGTGCTAGTTTCGGGGGGGGATACGGTACGCAGTATTTT
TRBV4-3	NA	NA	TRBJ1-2	CASSQGGVLGYGYTF	TGCGCCAGCAGCCAAGGCGGGGTACTTGGCTATGGCTACACCTTC
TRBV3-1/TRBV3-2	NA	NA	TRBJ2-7	CASSPAYEQYF	TGTGCCAGCAGCCCCGCCTACGAGCAGTACTTC
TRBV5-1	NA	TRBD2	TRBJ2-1	CASSQGTSGSYNEQFF	TGCGCCAGCAGCCAAGGGACTAGCGGTTCCTACAATGAGCAGTTCTTC
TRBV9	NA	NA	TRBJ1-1	CASSAVGAYTEAFF	TGTGCCAGCAGCGCGGTGGGGGCATACACTGAAGCTTTCTTT
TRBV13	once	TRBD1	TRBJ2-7	CASSFLDRGLYEQYF	TGTGCCAGCAGCTTTCTGGACAGGGGGCTCTACGAGCAGTACTTC
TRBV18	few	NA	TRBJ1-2	CASSPQGREAGYTF	TGTGCCAGCTCACCACAAGGGAGGGAGGCAGGCTACACCTTC
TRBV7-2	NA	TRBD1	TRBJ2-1	CASSSSGTDSYNEQFF	TGTGCCAGCAGCTCGTCCGGGACAGATTCCTACAATGAGCAGTTCTTC
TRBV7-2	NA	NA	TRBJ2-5	CASSLMTQETQYF	TGTGCCAGCAGCTTAATGACTCAAGAGACCCAGTACTTC
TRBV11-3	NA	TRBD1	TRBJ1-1	CASSSRTGGNTEAFF	TGTGCCAGCAGCTCGAGGACAGGGGGCAACACTGAAGCTTTCTTT
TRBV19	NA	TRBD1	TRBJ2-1	CASSINPGGSIGEQFF	TGTGCCAGTAGTATAAACCCAGGGGGCTCAATAGGTGAGCAGTTCTTC